The sequence of this TCR beta chain was determined in a study of cytomegalovirus exposure and HLA in healthy donors. The CDR3 runs to 15 residues. Between the trimmed V and J ends, which lost 5 bases and 0 bases, there was a span of 11 bases. Per the germline V gene, CDR1 is SGHTA and CDR2 is FQGNSA. Here immunoSEQ multiplex PCR was the method, and the copy in TCRdb shows in-frame clones only, minus some. The top ten clones hold 1.5% to 2% of a sample with 110,000 or so clones, 88% of them seen once. This clone was recorded a few times. The specimen sequenced was PBMCs. This chain uses TRBV7-2 with TRBJ1-5, with D perhaps TRBD1 (5 bases). The clonotype originates from a man between 18 and 29 years old in good health and CMV-seronegative. This CDR3 reads CASSVGGLSNQPQHF. DNA for the CDR3: TGTGCCAGCAGCGTTGGGGGACTTAGCAATCAGCCCCAGCATTTT.